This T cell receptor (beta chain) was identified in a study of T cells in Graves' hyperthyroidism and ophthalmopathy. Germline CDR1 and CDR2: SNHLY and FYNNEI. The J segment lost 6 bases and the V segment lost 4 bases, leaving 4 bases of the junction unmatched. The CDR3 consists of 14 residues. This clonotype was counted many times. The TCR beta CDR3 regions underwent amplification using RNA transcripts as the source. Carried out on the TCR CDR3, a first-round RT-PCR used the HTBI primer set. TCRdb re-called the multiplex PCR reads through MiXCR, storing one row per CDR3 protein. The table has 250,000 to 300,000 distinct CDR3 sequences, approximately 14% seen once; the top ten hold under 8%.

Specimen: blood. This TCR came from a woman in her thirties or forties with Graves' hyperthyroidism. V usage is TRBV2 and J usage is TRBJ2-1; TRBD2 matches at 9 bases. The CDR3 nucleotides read TGTGCCAGCAGTGGGGGACTAGCTCTCAATGAGCAGTTCTTC. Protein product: CASSGGLALNEQFF.